This T cell receptor beta chain stems from a study of cytomegalovirus exposure and HLA in healthy donors. The study ran its PCR with 60 Vbeta and 13 Jbeta primers. Sequenced by immunoSEQ multiplex PCR; TCRdb stores in-frame clones only, minus some. Of approximately 80,000 clones detected, 70% to 75% appear once; the ten largest clones hold around 3.9%. This clone was recorded a few times. The germline CDR1 and CDR2 sequences are SGHKS and YYEKEE (reference sequence). V gave up 4 bases and J gave up 0 bases; unmatched junction bases: 6. This CDR3 region has 16 residues. Sequenced input: PBMCs. The receptor's source is a man aged 55 to 70 in good health and CMV-seronegative. The chain couples TRBV5-5 to TRBJ2-2; 7 positions match TRBD1. The CDR3 spells CASSPTGQSNTGELFF. In nucleotides, the CDR3 is TGTGCCAGCAGCCCCACGGGACAGTCGAACACCGGGGAGCTGTTTTTT. Combining the CDR3 with reference TRBV5-5 and TRBJ2-2 gives the whole variable domain DAGVTQSPTHLIKTRGQQVTLRCSPISGHKSVSWYQQVLGQGPQFIFQYYEKEERGRGNFPDRFSARQFPNYSSELNVNALLLGDSALYLCASSPTGQSNTGELFFGEGSRLTVL.